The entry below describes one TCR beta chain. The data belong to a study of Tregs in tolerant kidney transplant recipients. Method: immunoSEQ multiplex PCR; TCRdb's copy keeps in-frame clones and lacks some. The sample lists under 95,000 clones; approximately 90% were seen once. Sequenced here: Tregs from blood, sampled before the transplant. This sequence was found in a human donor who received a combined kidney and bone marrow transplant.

The DNA for the CDR3 is TGTGCCAGCAGCTTAGGGGGCTCTGGGGCCAACGTCCTGACTTTC. Translating gives CASSLGGSGANVLTF. The rearrangement links TRBV7-8 to TRBJ2-6; D uncertain. The CDR3 covers 15 residues. Germline V gene lookup returns CDR1 SGHVS and CDR2 FQNEAQ. The germline V and J ends were trimmed by 1 base and 0 bases, with 4 bases remaining between them.